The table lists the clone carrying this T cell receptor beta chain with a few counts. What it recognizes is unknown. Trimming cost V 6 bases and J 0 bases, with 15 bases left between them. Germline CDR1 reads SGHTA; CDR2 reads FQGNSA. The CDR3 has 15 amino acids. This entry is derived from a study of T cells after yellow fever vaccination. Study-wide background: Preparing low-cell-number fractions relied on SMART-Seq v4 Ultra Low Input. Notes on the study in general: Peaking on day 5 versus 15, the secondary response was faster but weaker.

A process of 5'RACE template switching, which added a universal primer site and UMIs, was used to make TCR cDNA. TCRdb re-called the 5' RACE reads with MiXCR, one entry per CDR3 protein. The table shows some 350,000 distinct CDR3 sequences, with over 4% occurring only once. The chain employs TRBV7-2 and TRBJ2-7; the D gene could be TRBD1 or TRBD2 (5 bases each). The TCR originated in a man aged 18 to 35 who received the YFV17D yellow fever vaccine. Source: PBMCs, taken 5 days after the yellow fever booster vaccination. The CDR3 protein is CASSLTGPSSYEQYV. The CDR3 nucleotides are TGTGCCAGCAGTCTAACGGGACCCAGCTCCTACGAGCAGTACGTC.